These 32 T cell receptor beta chains were sequenced from one sample in a study of cytomegalovirus exposure and HLA in healthy donors. With 60 Vbeta and 13 Jbeta primers, the PCR was carried out. Method: immunoSEQ multiplex PCR; TCRdb's copy keeps in-frame clones and lacks some. The table lists under 200,000 clones, around 80% of them singletons. The specimen sequenced was PBMCs. These receptor sequences come from a woman in her thirties in good health and CMV-seropositive.

The chain uses TRBV7-2 and TRBJ2-1; TRBD2 agrees at 8 bases. The ends lost 1 base at V and 0 bases at J; junction bases unmatched: 5. CDR3 length equals 17 residues. Looked up from germline, CDR1 is SGHTA and CDR2 is FQGNSA. CDR3 amino acids: CASSLGGGGRSYNEQFF. The CDR3 region has the DNA TGTGCCAGCAGCTTAGGAGGCGGGGGGCGCTCCTACAATGAGCAGTTCTTC.

Regarding this clone: The sample carries other DNA sequences with the same CDR3. The V gene is TRBV7-2, the J gene TRBJ1-2, with D possibly matching TRBD1 (5 bases). The CDR3 loop spans 14 amino acids. V was trimmed by 0 bases and J by 4 bases, leaving 9 bases between them. The germline V gene has CDR1 SGHTA and CDR2 FQGNSA. CDR3: CASSLARQGYGYTF. The CDR3 bases are TGTGCCAGCAGCTTAGCGCGGCAGGGCTATGGCTACACCTTC.

This clone occurred once. V usage is TRBV19 and J usage is TRBJ2-1; the D gene is possibly TRBD2 (5 bases). Deletions cut 3 bases from V and 0 bases from J, with 12 bases between. CDR1 is LNHDA, CDR2 SQIVND, per germline (reference sequence). The CDR3 loop spans 16 amino acids. The CDR3 region has the DNA TGTGCCAGTAGTATTAGGACTTCAAGCTCCTACAATGAGCAGTTCTTC. It specifies CASSIRTSSSYNEQFF.

This chain connects TRBV9 to TRBJ2-3; no definite D call. This CDR3 comprises 11 residues. Germline CDR1 is SGDLS and CDR2 is YYNGEE. Trimming removed 3 bases from V and 8 bases from J, with 7 bases in between. CDR3 in DNA: TGTGCCAGCAGCGGGTCAGGTACGCAGTATTTT. The encoded protein is CASSGSGTQYF.

This clone was observed a handful of times. The chain carries TRBV19 and TRBJ1-2, with 9 bases fitting TRBD1. V lost 3 bases to trimming and J lost 2 bases; unmatched junction nucleotides: 7. There are 16 residues in the CDR3. Per germline, CDR1 LNHDA and CDR2 SQIVND (reference sequence). CDR3 coding DNA: TGTGCCAGTAGTATTCTCACCGGACAGGGGAACTATGGCTACACCTTC. This sequence encodes CASSILTGQGNYGYTF.

This rearrangement joins TRBV30 to TRBJ2-7; 11 bases agree with TRBD2. V lost 2 bases, J lost 0 bases, and 3 bases stayed unmatched. The CDR3 covers 15 residues. CDR1 is GTSNPN, CDR2 SVGIG, per germline (reference sequence). The DNA of the CDR3 is TGTGCCTGGAGTCCCGGGACTAGCGGCTCCTACGAGCAGTACTTC. It translates to CAWSPGTSGSYEQYF.

This rearrangement joins TRBV6-6 to TRBJ2-7; 12 bases agree with TRBD2. Germline CDR1 reads MNHNY; CDR2 reads SVGAGI (reference sequence). Trimming removed 5 bases from V and 2 bases from J; junction bases left unmatched: 7. The CDR3 covers 16 residues. The CDR3 sequence is CASSRRTSGTPYEQYF. DNA for the CDR3: TGTGCCAGCAGTCGACGGACTAGCGGGACTCCCTACGAGCAGTACTTC.

The rearrangement joins TRBV5-4 to TRBJ1-1; 8 bases are shared with TRBD1. CDR1 and CDR2 from the germline V gene are SGHNT and YYREEE (reference sequence). The CDR3 is made up of 16 amino acids. J gave up 0 bases and V 4 bases, and 8 bases lay outside the gene matches. The CDR3 here is CASSRGQGNMNTEAFF. CDR3 sequence (DNA): TGTGCCAGCAGCCGAGGACAGGGTAACATGAACACTGAAGCTTTCTTT.

The count of this clone is one. The rearrangement joins TRBV5-1 to TRBJ2-3; D not resolved. Trimming shortened V by 1 base and J by 5 bases, and 20 bases separated the two germline ends. Germline V gene lookup returns CDR1 SGHRS and CDR2 YFSETQ. The CDR3 totals 17 residues. In DNA form, the CDR3 reads TGCGCCAGCAGCTTGAATCCTGGCATGCGGCTAGAAGATACGCAGTATTTT. This sequence encodes CASSLNPGMRLEDTQYF.

The rearrangement links TRBV27 to TRBJ2-5, with D tentatively TRBD2 (5 bases). Trimming removed 3 bases from V and 7 bases from J, with 6 bases in between. CDR3 length: 11 residues. Germline V gene lookup returns CDR1 MNHEY and CDR2 SMNVEV (reference sequence). In DNA form, the CDR3 reads TGTGCCAGCAGTTTGGGGAGGACCCAGTACTTC. Its translation is CASSLGRTQYF.

The gene calls are TRBV6-1 and TRBJ1-4; D is uncertain. Germline V lookup: CDR1 MNHNS, CDR2 SASEGT. Trimming pared 7 bases from V and 2 bases from J, leaving 8 bases between. The CDR3 is 13 residues long. The CDR3 coding sequence is TGTGCCAGCACCTGGCGGACTAATGAAAAACTGTTTTTT. Its protein is CASTWRTNEKLFF.

The V call is TRBV9, the J call TRBJ2-2, with D possibly matching TRBD2 (5 bases). This CDR3 spans 15 amino acids. Trimming shortened V by 0 bases and J by 5 bases, and 11 bases separated the two germline ends. The germline V gene has CDR1 SGDLS and CDR2 YYNGEE. The DNA for the CDR3 is TGTGCCAGCAGCGTAGGCAGCGGAGGAACCGGGGAGCTGTTTTTT. Residues: CASSVGSGGTGELFF.

This clone was observed a few times. The chain carries TRBV10-2 and TRBJ2-2; 8 nucleotides agree with TRBD2. V lost 2 bases, J lost 1 base, and 6 bases stayed unmatched. The CDR3 runs to 17 residues. Looked up from germline, CDR1 is WSHSY and CDR2 is SAAADI. The chain's CDR3 is CASSEPGGALNTGELFF. As DNA, the CDR3 is TGCGCCAGCAGTGAGCCCGGGGGGGCCTTGAACACCGGGGAGCTGTTTTTT.

A single count supports this clone. The rearrangement uses TRBV6-5 and TRBJ1-2; no definite D call. V lost 5 bases, J lost 5 bases, and 18 bases lay in between. The germline V gene encodes CDR1 MNHEY and CDR2 SVGAGI. This CDR3 is 15 amino acids long. The CDR3 spells CASSTTPGREYGYTF. CDR3 nucleotide sequence: TGTGCCAGCAGTACCACCCCCGGGAGGGAGTATGGCTACACCTTC.

CDR3 bases: TGTGCCAGCAGTGTAGCGTGGGGACAGGGGGTACAGCCCCAGCATTTT. It is translated as CASSVAWGQGVQPQHF. V usage is TRBV6-1 and J usage is TRBJ1-5, with 11 positions matching TRBD1. The CDR3 extends over 16 amino acids. With 4 bases clipped from V and 7 bases from J, the junction kept 9 bases outside the gene matches. Germline V gene sequence: CDR1 MNHNS, CDR2 SASEGT.

This chain links TRBV5-8 with TRBJ1-2, with unresolved D. CDR1 is SGHTS, CDR2 YDEGEE, per germline. This CDR3 spans 13 amino acids. The V gene lost 1 base and the J gene lost 2 bases, with 6 bases spanning the gap. DNA for the CDR3: TGTGCCAGCAGCTTGAGCGGAAACTATGGCTACACCTTC. This codes for CASSLSGNYGYTF.

The rearrangement links TRBV6-6 to TRBJ1-1; D not resolved. CDR1 is MNHNY, CDR2 SVGAGI, per germline (reference sequence). V was cut by 4 bases and J by 1 base, with 7 bases left in between. This CDR3 contains 13 residues. The CDR3 region is CASSSQENTEAFF. In DNA form, the CDR3 reads TGTGCCAGCAGTTCTCAGGAGAACACTGAAGCTTTCTTT.

The chain employs TRBV28 and TRBJ2-3, with TRBD1 matching 9 bases. Germline V gene lookup returns CDR1 MDHEN and CDR2 SYDVKM. This CDR3 spans 14 amino acids. Trimming took 5 bases from V and 4 from J; bases not matched to a gene: 4. In nucleotides, the CDR3 is TGTGCCAGCAGTGAGGGACAGGGCCCAGATACGCAGTATTTT. It encodes CASSEGQGPDTQYF.

In its sample, this clone was seen a few times. The chain combines TRBV29-1 with TRBJ1-1; D ambiguous. The V and J ends lost 7 bases and 5 bases respectively, with 11 bases between them. Per germline, CDR1 SQVTM and CDR2 ANQGSEA. This CDR3 is 11 amino acids long. CDR3 region: CSAQLPTEAFF. The CDR3 DNA follows: TGCAGCGCCCAACTTCCGACTGAAGCTTTCTTT. The full variable domain, with the rest looked up from reference TRBV29-1 and TRBJ1-1, is SAVISQKPSRDICQRGTSLTIQCQVDSQVTMMFWYRQQPGQSLTLIATANQGSEATYESGFVIDKFPISRPNLTFSTLTVSNMSPEDSSIYLCSAQLPTEAFFGQGTRLTVV.

This clone appeared once. The V and J genes are TRBV5-4 and TRBJ2-3, with a weak D call TRBD2 (5 bases). Germline CDR1 reads SGHNT; CDR2 reads YYREEE (reference sequence). V was pared by 0 bases and J by 0 bases, with 11 bases between. The CDR3 extends over 16 amino acids. CDR3 sequence: CASSLGGAVSTDTQYF. The CDR3 DNA reads TGTGCCAGCAGCTTGGGAGGAGCGGTGAGCACAGATACGCAGTATTTT.

The chain uses TRBV27 and TRBJ1-6; D remains unclear. Germline V CDR1 and CDR2: MNHEY, SMNVEV (reference sequence). The germline V and J ends were trimmed by 0 bases and 8 bases, with 11 bases remaining between them. There are 15 residues in the CDR3. The CDR3 sequence: CASSLSSHGYSPLHF. The CDR3 DNA sequence: TGTGCCAGCAGTTTATCGTCTCACGGGTATTCACCCCTCCACTTT.

The chain couples TRBV9 to TRBJ2-7, with TRBD2 matching over 11 bases. CDR3 length: 16 residues. Germline CDR1 and CDR2: SGDLS and YYNGEE. Trimming cost V 1 base and J 0 bases; bases outside gene matches: 3. CDR3 sequence: CASSVSGTSGSYEQYF. The CDR3 bases are TGTGCCAGCAGCGTAAGTGGGACTAGCGGCTCCTACGAGCAGTACTTC.

The V and J genes are TRBV7-2 and TRBJ2-2, with 9 positions matching TRBD2. The V segment lost 5 bases and the J segment 0 bases; nucleotides outside the gene matches: 13. Germline V lookup: CDR1 SGHTA, CDR2 FQGNSA. The CDR3 covers 19 residues. The CDR3 sequence: CASSPREGGRSANTGELFF. Here the CDR3 DNA reads TGTGCCAGCAGCCCGCGGGAGGGCGGACGCTCGGCGAACACCGGGGAGCTGTTTTTT.

V usage is TRBV19 and J usage is TRBJ1-1; the D gene is possibly TRBD1 (5 bases). Germline V gene lookup returns CDR1 LNHDA and CDR2 SQIVND (reference sequence). Deletions cut 5 bases from V and 1 base from J, with 8 bases between. This CDR3 region has 13 residues. CDR3 coding DNA: TGTGCCAGTAGTTCAACAGGGAACACTGAAGCTTTCTTT. Its translation: CASSSTGNTEAFF.

In this sample, this clone turned up once. The CDR3 region is CASSLGRLWFANTGELFF. The CDR3 DNA sequence: TGTGCCAGCAGCTTAGGTAGACTATGGTTCGCGAACACCGGGGAGCTGTTTTTT. This chain connects TRBV7-9 to TRBJ2-2; possibly TRBD2 for D (5 bases). Germline V gene lookup returns CDR1 SEHNR and CDR2 FQNEAQ (reference sequence). This CDR3 comprises 18 residues. V was shortened by 1 base and J by 0 bases, with 15 bases between the two germline ends.

The chain uses TRBV9 and TRBJ1-1; D may be TRBD1 (5 bases). V lost 1 base to trimming and J lost 2 bases, with 9 bases between them. The CDR3 has 14 amino acids. Germline CDR1 SGDLS, CDR2 YYNGEE. Here the CDR3 DNA reads TGTGCCAGCAGCGTACAGGGATCCAACACTGAAGCTTTCTTT. Protein: CASSVQGSNTEAFF. The whole variable domain, filled in from reference TRBV9 and TRBJ1-1, reads DSGVTQTPKHLITATGQRVTLRCSPRSGDLSVYWYQQSLDQGLQFLIQYYNGEERAKGNILERFSAQQFPDLHSELNLSSLELGDSALYFCASSVQGSNTEAFFGQGTRLTVV.

The chain couples TRBV6-4 to TRBJ2-3, with 8 bases that match TRBD1. V gave up 5 bases and J gave up 5 bases; unmatched junction bases: 6. The CDR3 sequence is 14 residues long. The germline CDR1 and CDR2 sequences are MRHNA and SNTAGT. CDR3 nucleotides: TGTGCCAGCAGTCGACAGGGGTTTCAAGATACGCAGTATTTT. Translated, it gives CASSRQGFQDTQYF.

With regard to this clone: Other DNA sequences in the sample encode the same CDR3. This chain connects TRBV28 to TRBJ2-7; 9 nucleotides align to TRBD1. Germline V CDR1 and CDR2: MDHEN, SYDVKM. V was pared by 8 bases and J by 3 bases, with 5 bases of the junction left unmatched. The CDR3 has 13 amino acids. In DNA, the CDR3 is TGTGCCAGCTCTCGGACAGGGGACTACGAGCAGTACTTC. Protein sequence: CASSRTGDYEQYF.

In this sample, this clone turned up once. The CDR3 loop is CASSGDRLMNTEAFF. For the CDR3, the DNA is TGCGCCAGCAGCGGGGACAGACTCATGAACACTGAAGCTTTCTTT. V gene TRBV10-2 combines with J gene TRBJ1-1, with 7 bases fitting TRBD1. With 6 bases clipped from V and 0 bases from J, the junction kept 7 bases outside the gene matches. This CDR3 spans 15 amino acids. Germline CDR1 WSHSY, CDR2 SAAADI.

This clone was detected once. The chain combines TRBV28 with TRBJ1-4; 7 bases fit TRBD1. V lost 5 bases to trimming and J lost 5 bases; unmatched junction nucleotides: 11. CDR1 and CDR2 from the germline V gene are MDHEN and SYDVKM. The CDR3 has 16 residues. The CDR3 reads CASSQRGAGGNEKLFF. CDR3 coding DNA: TGTGCCAGCAGTCAAAGGGGGGCAGGGGGAAATGAAAAACTGTTTTTT.

The chain's CDR3 is CASSLAVGGVGGYTF. CDR3 DNA sequence: TGTGCCAGCAGCTTGGCCGTAGGAGGCGTCGGGGGCTACACCTTC. This chain links TRBV5-8 with TRBJ1-2; D unclear. Trimming cost V 0 bases and J 8 bases, with 17 bases left between them. Germline-derived CDR1 and CDR2 are SGHTS and YDEGEE. This CDR3 contains 15 residues.

The CDR3 protein is CASSPAGVPYEQYF. Here the CDR3 DNA reads TGTGCCAGCAGCCCCGCCGGGGTACCCTACGAGCAGTACTTC. This chain joins TRBV7-2 and TRBJ2-7; maybe TRBD2 (5 bases). The germline V gene encodes CDR1 SGHTA and CDR2 FQGNSA. V gave up 5 bases and J gave up 2 bases, with 13 bases separating them. The CDR3 totals 14 residues.